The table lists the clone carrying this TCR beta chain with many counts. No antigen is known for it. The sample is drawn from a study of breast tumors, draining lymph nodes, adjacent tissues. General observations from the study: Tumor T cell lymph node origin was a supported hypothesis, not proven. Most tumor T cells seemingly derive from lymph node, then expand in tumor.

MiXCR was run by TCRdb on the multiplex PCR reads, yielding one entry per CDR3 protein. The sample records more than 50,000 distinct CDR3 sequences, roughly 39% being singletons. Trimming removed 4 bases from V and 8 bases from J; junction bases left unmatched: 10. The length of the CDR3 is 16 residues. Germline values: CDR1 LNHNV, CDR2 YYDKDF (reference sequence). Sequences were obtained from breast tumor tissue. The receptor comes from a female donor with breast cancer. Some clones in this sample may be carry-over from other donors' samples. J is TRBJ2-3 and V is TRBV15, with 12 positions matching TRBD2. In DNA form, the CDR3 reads TGTGCCACCAGCAAGGGGACTAGCGGGCGACCGGGTACGCAGTATTTT. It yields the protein CATSKGTSGRPGTQYF.